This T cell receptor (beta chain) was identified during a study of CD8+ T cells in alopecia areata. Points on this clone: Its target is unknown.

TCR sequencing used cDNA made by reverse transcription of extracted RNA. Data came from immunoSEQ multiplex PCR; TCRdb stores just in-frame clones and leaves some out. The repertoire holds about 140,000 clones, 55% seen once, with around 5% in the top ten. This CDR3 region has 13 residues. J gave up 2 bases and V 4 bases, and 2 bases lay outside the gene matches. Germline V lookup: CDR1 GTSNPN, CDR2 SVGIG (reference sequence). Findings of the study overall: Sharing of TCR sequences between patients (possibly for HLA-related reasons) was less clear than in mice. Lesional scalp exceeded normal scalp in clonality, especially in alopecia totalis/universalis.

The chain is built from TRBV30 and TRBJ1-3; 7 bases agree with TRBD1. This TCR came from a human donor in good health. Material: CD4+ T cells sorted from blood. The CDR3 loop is CAWMTGPGNTIYF. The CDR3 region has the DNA TGTGCCTGGATGACAGGGCCTGGAAACACCATATATTTT.